The present entry profiles one T cell receptor (beta chain) with its context. This sample stems from a study of blood T cell repertoires in COVID-19. Measured with immunoSEQ multiplex PCR; TCRdb has only the in-frame clones, and not every one. The sample holds about 150,000 clones, almost 80% seen once. The V and J ends lost 1 base and 4 bases respectively, with 17 bases between them. Per the germline V gene, CDR1 is MGHRA and CDR2 is YSYEKL. The CDR3 totals 16 residues. This TCR derives from a man in his fifties or sixties with active or convalescent COVID-19. Sequenced input: peripheral blood. The chain employs TRBV4-1 and TRBJ2-7; possible D gene TRBD2, 6 bases. CDR3 nucleotide sequence: TGCGCCAGCAGCCAAGGGGTAGGAGGGCCGTGGTACGAGCAGTACTTC. Translating it yields CASSQGVGGPWYEQYF.